This TCR beta chain was found in a study of beta chain features in type 1 diabetes. On the study more broadly: Examination covered under 110 million sorted cells spanning all samples.

Germline loops: CDR1 SGDLS, CDR2 YYNGEE. V was trimmed by 3 bases and J by 7 bases, leaving 20 bases between them. The CDR3 extends over 15 amino acids. Details on this clone: Its cognate antigen is unknown.

Purity exceeded 95% in all sorted populations. Every bit of the isolated RNA underwent reverse transcription, so sequencing read expressed TCRB transcripts. Sequenced by immunoSEQ multiplex PCR; TCRdb stores in-frame clones only, minus some. This sample has approximately 52,000 clones; about 64% occur once, and the top ten carry 0.29%. Findings of the study overall: In cDNA sequencing, cells with high TCR expression could be over-represented. Insertion counts at VDJ junctions were lower in type 1 diabetes patients, who also showed more deletions there. In all four CD4+ subsets, TCRB CDR3 length was significantly, moderately reduced in type 1 diabetes.

Source material: stem cell memory CD4+ T cells from blood. This clonotype was obtained from a woman in her twenties or thirties with type 1 diabetes. This chain uses TRBV9 with TRBJ2-7, with D perhaps TRBD1 (6 bases). DNA for the CDR3: TGTGCCAGCAGCGCCGGGACACCGATCCATGGGGAGCAGTACTTC. Encoded protein: CASSAGTPIHGEQYF.